There are many counts of the clone carrying this T cell receptor beta chain. The antigen is unknown. The data were taken from a study of naive and memory T cell subsets. An oligonucleotide containing a UMI was ligated to the 3' end of TCR cDNA. Study results and limitations: Potentially, T cell activation and differentiation skew this RNA-based measurement.

Amplification of ligated cDNA took four PCR rounds with SP2 and nested alpha and beta constant primers. Via MiXCR, TCRdb re-called the 5' RACE reads, giving one row per CDR3 protein. The sample has 45,000 to 55,000 distinct CDR3 sequences, about 4.8% seen once. V lost 1 base to trimming and J lost 1 base, with 16 bases between them. The CDR3 covers 17 residues. In germline, CDR1 is SEHNR, CDR2 FQNEAQ (reference sequence). The chain carries TRBV7-9 and TRBJ1-1; D might be TRBD1 (5 bases). The source is a female donor in good health. In DNA, the CDR3 is TGTGCCAGCAGCTTAGGGGGCGGTAGGGCAGCGAACACTGAAGCTTTCTTT. Translating it yields CASSLGGGRAANTEAFF.